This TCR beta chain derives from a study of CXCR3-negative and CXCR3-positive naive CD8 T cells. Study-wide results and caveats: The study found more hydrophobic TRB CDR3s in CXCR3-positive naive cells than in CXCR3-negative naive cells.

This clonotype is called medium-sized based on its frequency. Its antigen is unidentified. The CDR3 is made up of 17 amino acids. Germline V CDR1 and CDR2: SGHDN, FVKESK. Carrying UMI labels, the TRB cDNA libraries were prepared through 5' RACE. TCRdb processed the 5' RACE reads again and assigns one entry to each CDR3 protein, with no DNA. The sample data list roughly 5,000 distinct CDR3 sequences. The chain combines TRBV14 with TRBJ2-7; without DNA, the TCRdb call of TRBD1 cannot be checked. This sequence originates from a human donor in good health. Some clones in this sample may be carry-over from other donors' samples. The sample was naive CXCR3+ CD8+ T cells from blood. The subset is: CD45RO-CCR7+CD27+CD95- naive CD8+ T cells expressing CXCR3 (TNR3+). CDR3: CASSQEWTGRPFFEQYF.